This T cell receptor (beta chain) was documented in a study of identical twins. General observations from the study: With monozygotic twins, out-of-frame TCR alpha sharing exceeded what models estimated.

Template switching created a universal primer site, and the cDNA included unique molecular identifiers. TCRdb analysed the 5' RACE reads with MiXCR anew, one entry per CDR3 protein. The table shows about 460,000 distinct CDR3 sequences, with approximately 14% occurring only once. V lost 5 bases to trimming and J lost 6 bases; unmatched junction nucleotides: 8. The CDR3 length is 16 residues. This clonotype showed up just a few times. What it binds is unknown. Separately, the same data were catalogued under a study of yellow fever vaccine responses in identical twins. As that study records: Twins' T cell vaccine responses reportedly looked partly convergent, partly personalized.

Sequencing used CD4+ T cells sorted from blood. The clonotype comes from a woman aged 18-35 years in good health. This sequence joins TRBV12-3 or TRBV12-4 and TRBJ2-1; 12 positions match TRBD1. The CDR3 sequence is CASSLGTGGNFNEQFF. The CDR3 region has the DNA TGTGCCAGCAGTCTAGGGACAGGGGGCAATTTCAATGAGCAGTTCTTC.